This T cell receptor (beta chain) was obtained from a study of identical twins. CDR1 and CDR2 (germline): DFQATT, SNEGSKA (reference sequence). This CDR3 spans 16 amino acids. The ends lost 5 bases at V and 0 bases at J; junction bases unmatched: 11. TCRdb re-derived calls from the 5' RACE reads in MiXCR, one entry per CDR3 protein. The table includes roughly 1.6 million distinct CDR3 sequences, under 35% detected once. Sequenced input: cord blood. This chain connects TRBV20-1 to TRBJ2-7; TRBD2 matches 9 bases. This sequence was found in a newborn girl in good health. The CDR3 DNA sequence: TGCAGTGCTGGTTCAATAGCGGGAGCCCTCTCCTACGAGCAGTACTTC. This sequence encodes CSAGSIAGALSYEQYF.